A single TCR beta chain is shown here with its context. Source study methods: Cell counts per sample came from amplifying reference gene primers. Libraries were prepared by immunoSEQ multiplex PCR; TCRdb keeps only in-frame clonotypes and omits some of them. V, J and clone size are taken as reported in that table, and D and trimming were inferred from the DNA itself. The sample lists over 200,000 clones; 80% to 85% were seen once. What the recovered Cohort 3 donors had was two negative PCRs, clearance, or symptom resolution. The data belong to a study of blood T cell repertoires in COVID-19. The overall study: The United States, Italy and Spain provided the acute and convalescent COVID-19 samples. T cells, B-cell-depleted T cells, or PBMCs supplied cDNA or gDNA.

Sequencing used PBMCs or T cells enriched from blood (not recorded which). The source is a middle-aged woman who had recovered from COVID-19.

The chain's CDR3 is CASSARQNTEAFF. Written as DNA, the CDR3 is TGTGCCAGCTCAGCGAGACAGAACACTGAAGCTTTCTTT. The chain uses TRBV18 and TRBJ1-1; no reliable D call. The CDR3 is 13 amino acids. V lost 5 bases, J lost 1 base, and 8 bases lay in between. Looked up from germline, CDR1 is KGHSH and CDR2 is LQKENI.